This T cell receptor (beta chain) was sequenced during a study of T cells after yellow fever vaccination. Study-level results: Contaminants from the bulk population, in the form of abundant clonotypes, could be found in FACS-sorted repertoires.

Germline CDR1 is SGHRS and CDR2 is YFSETQ. V lost 7 bases and J lost 3, with 16 bases in between. The CDR3 has 14 amino acids. As TCR cDNA was made by 5'RACE template switching, a universal primer site and UMIs were added. TCRdb independently ran MiXCR on the 5' RACE reads; one entry per CDR3 protein. The repertoire has about 350,000 distinct CDR3 sequences, under 15% of them found once; the top ten carry approximately 3.4%. Comments on this clonotype: No antigen is known for it.

The sample was CD4+ T cells sorted from PBMCs, taken 15 days after the yellow fever booster vaccination. The clonotype originates from a man between 18 and 29 years old who received the YFV17D yellow fever vaccine. The chain joins TRBV5-1 to TRBJ2-5, with a tentative D call TRBD2 (5 bases). The DNA of the CDR3 is TGCGCCAGCTCGGAGTCTGCCGGGAAAGAGACCCAGTACTTC. It specifies CASSESAGKETQYF.